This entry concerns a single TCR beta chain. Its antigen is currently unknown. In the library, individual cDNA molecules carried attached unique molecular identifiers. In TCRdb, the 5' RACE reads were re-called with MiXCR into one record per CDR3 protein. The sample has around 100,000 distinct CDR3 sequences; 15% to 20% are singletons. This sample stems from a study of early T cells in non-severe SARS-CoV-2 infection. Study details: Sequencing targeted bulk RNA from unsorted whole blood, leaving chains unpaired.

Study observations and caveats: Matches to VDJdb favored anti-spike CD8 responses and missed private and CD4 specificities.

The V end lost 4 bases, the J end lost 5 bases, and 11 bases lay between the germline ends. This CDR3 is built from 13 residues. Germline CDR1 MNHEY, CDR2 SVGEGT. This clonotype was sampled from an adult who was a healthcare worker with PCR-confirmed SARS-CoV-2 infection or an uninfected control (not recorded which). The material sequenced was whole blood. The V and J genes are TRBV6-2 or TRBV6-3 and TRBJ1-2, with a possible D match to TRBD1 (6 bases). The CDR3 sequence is CASSSADSYGYTF. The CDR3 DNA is TGTGCCAGCAGTTCAGCGGACAGTTATGGCTACACCTTC.